One and the same sample provided the 10 T cell receptor beta chains below, sequenced in a study of T-cell reconstitution after alpha-beta-depleted transplantation in children listed by TCRdb under 2016. Per the publication, the treatment or condition label means: allogeneic hematopoietic cell transplantation with graft depleted of TCRalphabeta T cells and CD19 B cells. To prepare the library, PCR was applied. TCRdb lists the instrument as Illumina HiSeq 2500. To normalize quantification of the TCRbeta repertoire, the TCR libraries were built with molecular barcoding that relied on unique molecular identifiers. In-frame beta chains were kept once TCRdb had trimmed the public reads at Q25 with fastp and called clones with MiXCR. Entries that share a CDR3 protein sequence are merged under the most common genes and DNA. The sample table lists 55,000 to 65,000 distinct CDR3 sequences, 40% to 45% of them with a count of one. Around 98% of the sample is taken by the ten largest.

This sample comprised PBMCs, mostly from graft donor cells, obtained 360 days after TCRalphabeta/CD19-depleted stem cell transplant. All receptors come from a male patient under 18 who had a stem cell transplant for acute lymphoblastic leukemia, so the T cells may come from the graft donor.

A few counts support this clonotype. V gene TRBV29-1 combines with J gene TRBJ2-1; D is possibly TRBD2 (5 bases). The germline gives CDR1 SQVTM, CDR2 ANQGSEA. Trimming pared 3 bases from V and 12 bases from J, leaving 12 bases between. This CDR3 is 11 amino acids long. The CDR3 DNA sequence: TGCAGCGTTGAGGCCGTGGGAGCGCAGTTCTTC. Translated: CSVEAVGAQFF.

This clonotype was recorded a few times. The rearrangement links TRBV12-3 or TRBV12-4 to TRBJ2-2, with a weak D call TRBD2 (6 bases). The CDR3 consists of 15 residues. Trimming pared 3 bases from V and 3 bases from J, leaving 11 bases between. The CDR3 here is CASSLVAVDTGELFF. CDR3 nucleotides: TGTGCCAGCAGTTTGGTAGCGGTTGACACCGGGGAGCTGTTTTTT.

This clonotype has just a few counts. This rearrangement joins TRBV12-3 or TRBV12-4 to TRBJ2-1; D unclear. CDR3 length: 14 residues. Trimming pared 6 bases from V and 1 base from J, leaving 10 bases between. The CDR3 here is CASSLSRSYNEQFF. The CDR3 nucleotides read TGTGCCAGCAGCCTGAGCAGGTCCTACAATGAGCAGTTCTTC.

The chain employs TRBV29-1 and TRBJ2-7; a possible D gene is TRBD1 (6 bases). The V and J ends lost 7 bases and 6 bases respectively, with 16 bases between them. The CDR3 runs 12 residues. CDR1 is SQVTM, CDR2 ANQGSEA, per germline. The CDR3 reads CSAGDIGSEQYF. The DNA for the CDR3 is TGCAGCGCTGGGGACATTGGAAGCGAGCAGTACTTC.

This clonotype was seen only a few times. The rearrangement links TRBV7-9 to TRBJ2-7, with D perhaps TRBD1 or TRBD2 (6 bases each). The V end was cut by 6 bases, the J end by 2 bases, with 11 bases between. Germline CDR1 and CDR2: SEHNR and FQNEAQ (reference sequence). The CDR3 is 13 residues long. As DNA, the CDR3 is TGTGCCAGCAGTCCGGAGGGGGCCTACGAGCAGTACTTC. This translates into CASSPEGAYEQYF.

This clonotype has only a few counts. The genes are TRBV7-3 and TRBJ2-3; the D gene is possibly TRBD1 (7 bases). Germline CDR1 SGHTA, CDR2 FQGTGA. This CDR3 is 15 amino acids long. V gave up 4 bases and J gave up 1 base, with 12 bases separating them. CDR3 amino acids: CASSSRGARTDTQYF. CDR3 bases: TGTGCCAGCAGCTCCAGGGGGGCGCGCACAGATACGCAGTATTTT.

In this sample, this clonotype turned up a few times. For the CDR3, the DNA is TGCAGCGTTGAAAGCGGGATGGCCGGGGAGCTGTTTTTT. Protein: CSVESGMAGELFF. V is TRBV29-1 and J is TRBJ2-2; 7 bases align to TRBD2. Germline lookup yields CDR1 SQVTM and CDR2 ANQGSEA. The CDR3 consists of 13 residues. The J segment lost 6 bases and the V segment lost 2 bases, leaving 3 bases of the junction unmatched.

This clonotype has more than one count but fewer than ten. The chain couples TRBV20-1 to TRBJ1-6, with D possibly matching TRBD1 (6 bases). Germline CDR1 is DFQATT and CDR2 is SNEGSKA (reference sequence). V dropped 2 bases and J dropped 6 bases, with 17 bases sitting between them. CDR3 size: 16 residues. CDR3 loop: CSARPPPGTFNSPLHF. Written as DNA, the CDR3 is TGCAGTGCTAGACCTCCCCCAGGGACATTTAATTCACCCCTCCACTTT.

There are a few counts of this clonotype. The chain combines TRBV28 with TRBJ1-4; D is perhaps TRBD1 (6 bases). Per germline, CDR1 MDHEN and CDR2 SYDVKM. Trimming shortened V by 2 bases and J by 3 bases, and 13 bases separated the two germline ends. CDR3 size: 16 residues. CDR3 DNA: TGTGCCAGCAGTTTAACAGGGCACCCAGCTAATGAAAAACTGTTTTTT. The encoded protein is CASSLTGHPANEKLFF. The full variable domain, completed using reference TRBV28 and TRBJ1-4, is DVKVTQSSRYLVKRTGEKVFLECVQDMDHENMFWYRQDPGLGLRLIYFSYDVKMKEKGDIPEGYSVSREKKERFSLILESASTNQTSMYLCASSLTGHPANEKLFFGSGTQLSVL.

A few counts support this clonotype. The J gene is TRBJ2-5, the V gene TRBV20-1; possible D gene TRBD1, 6 bases. This CDR3 spans 17 amino acids. Between the trimmed V and J ends, which lost 2 bases and 9 bases, there was a span of 28 bases. CDR1 is DFQATT and CDR2 is SNEGSKA in the germline V gene (reference sequence). DNA of the CDR3: TGCAGTGCTAGACCCGATCCCTCGACAGGAAGGGTAGGAGCCCAGTACTTC. Translated: CSARPDPSTGRVGAQYF.